These T cell receptor beta chains were read from a single sample in a study of tumor-infiltrating lymphocytes in oesophageal squamous cell carcinoma. Each CDR3 protein gets one entry after TCRdb re-called the PCR reads with MiXCR. The repertoire holds 20,000 or so distinct CDR3 sequences, with approximately 39% as singletons. Sequenced sample: esophageal tumor tissue. The source of these receptors is a male donor with esophageal squamous cell carcinoma. Each CDR3 is given without its conserved first and last residue.

>NA|TRBV5-4
ASSSRPAYEQY
>TRBJ2-1|TRBV7-9
ASSRSGASYNEQF
>TRBJ1-1|TRBV11-2
ASSLGSALEAF
>TRBJ1-5|TRBV27
ASSAGQVGQPQH
>TRBJ2-1|TRBV7-3
ASSLWGETSYNEQF
>TRBJ2-1|TRBV16
ASSQRVASLYNEQF
>NA|TRBV4-3
ASSTRTGTWPRQF
>TRBJ2-5|TRBV19
ASSVSRV
>NA|TRBV5-8
ASSLGASGRVYEQY
>NA|TRBV7-9
ASSPAGKEETQY
>NA|TRBV15
ATSSGHDSYEQY
>NA|TRBV6-6
ASSYSPGQGASGTQY
>TRBJ2-1|TRBV12-3/TRBV12-4
ASSYLDNEQF
>NA|TRBV6-9
ASSLRTGSSYEQY
>NA|TRBV7-6
ASSRAEWGNYEQY
>TRBJ2-4|TRBV7-2
ASSPFSEGVKY
>TRBJ2-7|TRBV4-1
ASSPEGQGLDEQY
>TRBJ2-1|TRBV5-6
ASSWMTSGDDGLF
>TRBJ1-2|TRBV6-1
ASTRLPGGEGYGYT
>TRBJ2-3|TRBV6-1
ASSHTHTDTQY